This T cell receptor beta chain was found in a study of blood T cell repertoires in COVID-19. About the study: Sample material is recorded as cDNA or gDNA derived from T cells, B-cell-depleted T cells, or PBMCs.

The germline V gene encodes CDR1 MRHNA and CDR2 SNTAGT. V lost 6 bases and J 2 bases, leaving 17 bases between the germline ends. CDR3 length: 16 residues. Clones were sequenced by immunoSEQ multiplex PCR, and TCRdb holds only the in-frame ones, with some missing. This table holds 100,000 or so clones, 70% to 85% found once. J is TRBJ1-5 and V is TRBV6-4, with D possibly being TRBD1 (5 bases). The source of this sequence is a man between 65 and 79 years old with active or convalescent COVID-19. The sequenced sample consisted of peripheral blood. CDR3 in DNA: TGTGCCAGCAGAGGGGCAGGGTCCGACGGCAATCAGCCCCAGCATTTT. Translated, it gives CASRGAGSDGNQPQHF.